These 19 T cell receptor beta chains were all obtained from the same sample, sequenced in a study of T cells after yellow fever vaccination. TCRdb fed the 5' RACE reads into MiXCR, producing one record per CDR3 protein. The sample contains 200,000 to 250,000 distinct CDR3 sequences, approximately 3.3% of which appear only once. The specimen comprised CD4+ T cells sorted from PBMCs, sampled 10 days after the yellow fever booster vaccination. The receptor set was obtained from a man aged 18 to 29 who received the YFV17D yellow fever vaccine.

This clonotype was picked up many times. The chain employs TRBV28 and TRBJ1-4; 9 bases are a match to TRBD1. This CDR3 contains 17 residues. The germline V gene has CDR1 MDHEN and CDR2 SYDVKM. Trimming took 6 bases from V and 3 from J; bases not matched to a gene: 11. CDR3 nucleotides: TGTGCCAGCAGCCATAAACAGGGGGCACGGGCTAATGAAAAACTGTTTTTT. Protein: CASSHKQGARANEKLFF.

This clonotype appeared many times. The chain employs TRBV7-8 and TRBJ2-7; D may correspond to TRBD1 or TRBD2 (5 bases each). The V and J ends lost 5 bases and 0 bases respectively, with 8 bases between them. This CDR3 is built from 13 residues. The germline CDR1 and CDR2 sequences are SGHVS and FQNEAQ. The DNA for the CDR3 is TGTGCCAGCAGCGAGGGACCCTCCTACGAGCAGTACTTC. Protein: CASSEGPSYEQYF.

This clonotype was observed many times. The CDR3 nucleotides read TGCGCCAGCAGCCACGGACTCAAACAGGGTGGATATGGCTACACCTTC. Amino acid sequence: CASSHGLKQGGYGYTF. The rearrangement joins TRBV4-1 to TRBJ1-2; perhaps TRBD1 as D (6 bases). Germline CDR1 MGHRA, CDR2 YSYEKL. Trimming shortened V by 3 bases and J by 5 bases, and 19 bases separated the two germline ends. This CDR3 is 16 amino acids long.

The chain uses TRBV13 and TRBJ2-2; 9 bases are shared with TRBD1. Germline loops: CDR1 PRHDT, CDR2 FYEKMQ (reference sequence). CDR3 size: 15 residues. Germline trimming cut 5 bases from V and 4 bases from J; bases unmatched to any gene: 5. The CDR3 DNA reads TGTGCCAGCAGCGCCCGGGACAGGGTCACCGGGGAGCTGTTTTTT. Translated, it gives CASSARDRVTGELFF.

This clonotype showed up many times. The chain recombines TRBV7-2 with TRBJ2-3; D unclear. Germline values: CDR1 SGHTA, CDR2 FQGNSA. The CDR3 covers 12 residues. Trimming took off 4 bases at V and 6 bases at J, with 8 bases between the two ends. In nucleotides, the CDR3 is TGTGCCAGCAGCTCGTACAAGGATACGCAGTATTTT. It codes for CASSSYKDTQYF.

This clonotype was counted ten times or more. The chain uses TRBV4-1 and TRBJ1-3; D might be TRBD1 (6 bases). The germline V gene encodes CDR1 MGHRA and CDR2 YSYEKL. This CDR3 has 15 residues. Trimming removed 6 bases at V and 0 bases at J, with 12 bases between. CDR3 sequence (DNA): TGCGCCAGCAGACGACAGGTCGACTCTGGAAACACCATATATTTT. This sequence encodes CASRRQVDSGNTIYF.

This clonotype was picked up many times. The chain employs TRBV20-1 and TRBJ2-5; 7 bases agree with TRBD2. CDR1 and CDR2 from the germline V gene are DFQATT and SNEGSKA (reference sequence). V lost 0 bases, J lost 7 bases, and 8 bases stayed unmatched. The CDR3 has 14 residues. Here the CDR3 reads CSARDLAGVGTQYF. The CDR3 nucleotides read TGCAGTGCTAGAGATCTGGCGGGGGTTGGGACCCAGTACTTC.

This clonotype was counted ten times or more. This chain uses TRBV6-2 or TRBV6-3 with TRBJ1-1; D unresolved. The V and J ends lost 7 bases and 2 bases respectively, with 11 bases between them. CDR3 length: 13 amino acids. Germline values: CDR1 MNHEY, CDR2 SVGEGT. The DNA for the CDR3 is TGTGCCAGCAATAATACCCAAAACACTGAAGCTTTCTTT. Translated, it gives CASNNTQNTEAFF.

This clonotype was recorded at least ten times. CDR3 residues: CASSYGQAAGPQHF. Written as DNA, the CDR3 is TGTGCCAGCAGCTATGGACAGGCCGCAGGGCCCCAGCATTTT. The chain combines TRBV5-5 with TRBJ1-5; 7 bases fit TRBD1. There are 14 residues in the CDR3. The V gene end was trimmed by 3 bases and the J gene end by 9 bases; junction bases not matched to a gene: 9. The germline gives CDR1 SGHKS, CDR2 YYEKEE (reference sequence).

This clonotype was detected a few times. The chain employs TRBV5-1 and TRBJ1-3, with D unclear. The CDR3 has 15 residues. V was clipped by 0 bases and J by 0 bases, with 7 bases between them. Germline CDR1 reads SGHRS; CDR2 reads YFSETQ. CDR3 sequence (DNA): TGCGCCAGCAGCTTGGACCGGAGCTCTGGAAACACCATATATTTT. Amino acid sequence: CASSLDRSSGNTIYF.

This clonotype was counted only a few times. The chain couples TRBV4-3 to TRBJ1-2; 7 bases agree with TRBD1. This CDR3 has 15 residues. The ends lost 3 bases at V and 4 bases at J; junction bases unmatched: 8. Per the germline V gene, CDR1 is LGHNA and CDR2 is YSLEER. In DNA, the CDR3 is TGCGCCAGCAGCCAGAAGACAGGGCCCAGCTATGGCTACACCTTC. Protein: CASSQKTGPSYGYTF.

This chain connects TRBV5-4 to TRBJ1-4; 10 bases map to TRBD1. The germline gives CDR1 SGHNT, CDR2 YYREEE (reference sequence). With V trimmed by 4 bases and J by 8 bases, 14 bases remained unmatched. The CDR3 has 17 residues. CDR3 protein: CASSLGPGQGTREKLFF. In DNA, the CDR3 is TGTGCCAGCAGCCTCGGTCCGGGACAGGGGACGCGGGAAAAACTGTTTTTT.

Ten or more counts support this clonotype. This rearrangement joins TRBV10-1 to TRBJ2-2; D ambiguous. The V end lost 2 bases, the J end lost 5 bases, and 3 bases lay between the germline ends. The CDR3 has 12 amino acids. CDR1 and CDR2 from the germline V gene are WNHNN and SYGVQD (reference sequence). This chain's CDR3 is CASSERTGELFF. CDR3 in DNA: TGCGCCAGCAGTGAGAGGACCGGGGAGCTGTTTTTT.

The table lists this clonotype with many counts. The chain combines TRBV9 with TRBJ2-7; 10 nucleotides align to TRBD1. Germline V lookup: CDR1 SGDLS, CDR2 YYNGEE. Trimming removed 0 bases from V and 1 base from J; junction bases left unmatched: 7. The CDR3 covers 17 residues. Written as DNA, the CDR3 is TGTGCCAGCAGCGTAGGTGTCAGGGACAGGGGTTCCTACGAGCAGTACTTC. This translates into CASSVGVRDRGSYEQYF.

This clonotype was detected only a few times. V and J are TRBV4-3 and TRBJ1-6, with a tentative D call TRBD1 (6 bases). This CDR3 has 15 amino acids. Deletions cut 1 base from V and 10 bases from J, with 14 bases between. Germline CDR1 is LGHNA and CDR2 is YSLEER. The CDR3 reads CASSQGRGYTSPLHF. In nucleotides, the CDR3 is TGCGCCAGCAGCCAAGGTAGGGGGTATACGTCACCCCTCCACTTT.

This clonotype appeared many times. The chain recombines TRBV11-3 with TRBJ2-1, with TRBD1 matching over 9 bases. J lost 9 bases, V lost 5 bases, and 8 bases had no gene match. This CDR3 spans 14 amino acids. Germline CDR1 SGHNT, CDR2 YENEEA. The CDR3 DNA is TGTGCCAGCAGCGGACAGGGGCGACGGGGTGAGCAGTTCTTC. Translating gives CASSGQGRRGEQFF. The full variable domain, completed using reference TRBV11-3 and TRBJ2-1, is EAGVVQSPRYKIIEKKQPVAFWCNPISGHNTLYWYLQNLGQGPELLIRYENEEAVDDSQLPKDRFSAERLKGVDSTLKIQPAELGDSAVYLCASSGQGRRGEQFFGPGTRLTVL.

This clonotype came up many times. The CDR3 region is CASSRAGVYYGYTF. The CDR3 coding sequence is TGTGCCAGCAGCCGCGCCGGGGTATACTATGGCTACACCTTC. J is TRBJ1-2 and V is TRBV5-6, with no clear D. This CDR3 has 14 residues. Germline CDR1 SGHDT, CDR2 YYEEEE. Trimming took off 4 bases at V and 3 bases at J, with 13 bases between the two ends.

This clonotype was seen only a few times. The chain uses TRBV5-1 and TRBJ2-3, with D perhaps being TRBD1 or TRBD2 (5 bases each). V lost 6 bases and J 0 bases, leaving 23 bases between the germline ends. The CDR3 has 18 residues. Germline CDR1 is SGHRS and CDR2 is YFSETQ. This chain's CDR3 is CASNYIGTHDPSTDTQYF. CDR3 bases: TGCGCCAGCAACTATATCGGGACCCACGACCCTAGCACAGATACGCAGTATTTT.

This clonotype was counted ten times or more. V is TRBV12-3 or TRBV12-4 and J is TRBJ2-7; D gene ambiguous. This CDR3 is built from 15 residues. V gave up 3 bases and J gave up 3 bases, with 15 bases separating them. CDR3 sequence reads: CASSFGSLAYYEQYV. The DNA for the CDR3 is TGTGCCAGCAGTTTCGGCAGTTTGGCCTACTACGAGCAGTACGTC.